The following is a TCR beta chain sequence with its context. The method was immunoSEQ multiplex PCR; TCRdb's version includes in-frame clones alone and lacks a portion of them. This sample has some 250,000 clones; 87% occur once, and the top ten carry just over 7%. This sample was included in a study of blood T cell repertoires in COVID-19. Looking at the study overall: The analysed material was cDNA or gDNA that came from T cells, B-cell-depleted T cells, or PBMCs.

This TCR came from a man aged 55 to 70 who had recovered from COVID-19. The specimen sequenced was peripheral blood.

The CDR3 loop reads CASSPTDRGDQPQHF. The CDR3, as DNA: TGTGCCAGCAGCCCTACGGACAGGGGAGATCAGCCCCAGCATTTT. V and J are TRBV14 and TRBJ1-5; 9 bases agree with TRBD1. After removal of 4 bases from V and 5 bases from J, the junction contained 6 bases not matched to a gene. The V gene's germline CDR1 is SGHDN and CDR2 FVKESK. This CDR3 spans 15 amino acids.